This TCR beta chain originates from a study of blood T cells in healthy people across ages. This clonotype showed up just a few times. Its target is not known. Combining a sample-barcoded 5' primer with a J-beta primer mix, a second PCR ran for roughly 7 to 11 cycles. One entry per CDR3 protein results from TCRdb running MiXCR on the 5' RACE reads. Of approximately 690,000 distinct CDR3 sequences listed, about 43% are singletons. Donors were systemically healthy Caucasian individuals from Russia aged about 6 to 95 years. V was clipped by 5 bases and J by 1 base; unmatched bases: 5. CDR1 is MNHNY, CDR2 SVGAGI, per germline (reference sequence). The CDR3 is made up of 15 amino acids. General study results and limits: Getting older went along with TCR beta diversity per million T cells dropping roughly linearly. Total diversity from one million sequenced T cells was likely underestimated. Leaving the PBMCs unsorted stopped any conclusive comparison of naive versus antigen-experienced cells.

This receptor was obtained from a man older than 75 in good health. This chain joins TRBV6-6 and TRBJ1-1; the match to TRBD1 covers 9 bases. Sequencing input: blood. Here the CDR3 reads CASSKPGQGNTEAFF. The CDR3 DNA is TGTGCCAGCAGTAAACCGGGACAGGGGAACACTGAAGCTTTCTTT.